The following is a TCR beta chain sequence with its context. The source of the sample is a study of blood T cell repertoires in COVID-19. The CDR3 contains 11 residues. V lost 1 base and J 7 bases, leaving 7 bases between the germline ends. Germline V lookup: CDR1 DFQATT, CDR2 SNEGSKA (reference sequence). Clones were sequenced by immunoSEQ multiplex PCR, and TCRdb holds only the in-frame ones, with some missing. The sample carries some 14,000 clones, roughly nine tenths recorded once. This TCR came from a woman in her 70s in a cohort sampled during active or convalescent COVID-19. V gene TRBV20-1 combines with J gene TRBJ2-5; D is possibly TRBD2 (5 bases). Sequencing was carried out using peripheral blood. CDR3 DNA sequence: TGCAGTGCTAGAGGAGAGGGGACCCAGTACTTC. It specifies CSARGEGTQYF.